A single sample is the source of the 7 T cell receptor beta chains below, sequenced in a study of blood T cell repertoires in COVID-19. The assay was immunoSEQ multiplex PCR, and TCRdb's table has in-frame clones only and misses some. The data contain 200,000 to 250,000 clones, approximately 90% of them singletons. Sequenced input: peripheral blood. Receptor source: a man aged 30 to 45 with COVID-19, enrolled during active disease.

The genes are TRBV10-3 and TRBJ1-1; D unclear. Germline CDR1 ENHRY, CDR2 SYGVKD. Between the trimmed V and J ends, which lost 0 bases and 1 base, there was a span of 6 bases. The CDR3 covers 14 residues. The CDR3 region has the DNA TGTGCCATCAGTGAGTCGCTAGAGAACACTGAAGCTTTCTTT. Translated: CAISESLENTEAFF.

This clone was seen a handful of times. The chain employs TRBV5-1 and TRBJ2-1; D remains ambiguous. V lost 0 bases to trimming and J lost 2 bases, with 6 bases between them. The CDR3 runs 14 residues. Per the germline V gene, CDR1 is SGHRS and CDR2 is YFSETQ. The CDR3 DNA follows: TGCGCCAGCAGCTTGGAGCTTACCTACAATGAGCAGTTCTTC. Amino acids: CASSLELTYNEQFF.

For the CDR3, the DNA is TGCAGCGCTCAAGGGACAGGGATGACTGAAGCTTTCTTT. It yields the protein CSAQGTGMTEAFF. V usage is TRBV29-1 and J usage is TRBJ1-1; 9 bases align to TRBD1. This CDR3 comprises 13 residues. V lost 7 bases, J lost 5 bases, and 8 bases stayed unmatched. The germline CDR1 and CDR2 sequences are SQVTM and ANQGSEA.

The J gene is TRBJ1-1, the V gene TRBV5-1; tentative D call: TRBD1 (6 bases). CDR3 length: 14 residues. Trimming left V 2 bases short and J 1 base short, with 9 bases between. Germline V gene sequence: CDR1 SGHRS, CDR2 YFSETQ. The CDR3 is CASSFEGGNTEAFF. As DNA, the CDR3 is TGCGCCAGCAGCTTTGAAGGGGGGAACACTGAAGCTTTCTTT.

This clone was seen a single time. The rearrangement joins TRBV4-2 to TRBJ1-1; TRBD1 aligns across 8 bases. CDR1 is LGHNA and CDR2 is YNFKEQ in the germline V gene. Trimming at V came to 2 bases and at J to 1 base, leaving 9 bases not matched to a gene. The CDR3 is 17 amino acids. CDR3 in DNA: TGTGCCAGCAGCCAAACAATTAGGACAGGGCAGAACACTGAAGCTTTCTTT. Translation: CASSQTIRTGQNTEAFF.

The V call is TRBV4-1, the J call TRBJ1-1; unclear D gene. Germline values: CDR1 MGHRA, CDR2 YSYEKL. The CDR3 contains 15 residues. V shed 4 bases and J shed 4 bases, with 16 bases lying between them. CDR3 loop: CASSPVQLAGTEAFF. In DNA form, the CDR3 reads TGCGCCAGCAGCCCTGTGCAGTTAGCGGGCACTGAAGCTTTCTTT.

CDR3 amino acids: CASSFPQGGYTF. CDR3 in DNA: TGTGCCAGCAGCTTCCCCCAGGGTGGCTACACCTTC. V and J are TRBV4-2 and TRBJ1-2; the D gene is possibly TRBD1 (5 bases). Germline V gene sequence: CDR1 LGHNA, CDR2 YNFKEQ. Between the trimmed V and J ends, which lost 5 bases and 7 bases, there was a span of 11 bases. This CDR3 comprises 12 residues.